These 6 T cell receptor beta chains came from one sample sequenced in a study of technical replicates of blood from a few donors. Profiling relied on immunoSEQ multiplex PCR, and the TCRdb table lists in-frame clones only, not all of them. The sample contains 35,000 to 50,000 clones, about 96% of which appear only once. Material for sequencing was T cells isolated from PBMCs. These receptors were taken from a human donor in good health.

In its sample, this clone was seen once. This chain uses TRBV7-2 with TRBJ1-5, with 8 bases lining up with TRBD1. V dropped 3 bases and J dropped 5; count of bases not matched to a gene: 9. The CDR3 totals 16 residues. The germline V gene has CDR1 SGHTA and CDR2 FQGNSA. CDR3 sequence reads: CASSFLYRGMDQPQHF. The CDR3 DNA follows: TGTGCCAGCAGCTTCCTATACAGGGGGATGGATCAGCCCCAGCATTTT.

This chain joins TRBV27 and TRBJ2-2; 7 bases line up with TRBD1. The CDR3 contains 15 residues. Germline trimming cut 5 bases from V and 4 bases from J; bases unmatched to any gene: 7. The germline CDR1 and CDR2 sequences are MNHEY and SMNVEV (reference sequence). The CDR3 DNA reads as TGTGCCAGCAGTAGAATGACAGGGCCCACCGGGGAGCTGTTTTTT. Protein product: CASSRMTGPTGELFF.

This clone occurred once. This sequence joins TRBV18 and TRBJ1-5, with 9 bases that match TRBD1. From germline, CDR1 is KGHSH and CDR2 LQKENI. V shed 4 bases, J shed 3 bases, and the junction held 7 bases outside the gene matches. This CDR3 is 16 amino acids long. CDR3 sequence (DNA): TGTGCCAGCTCACAATCCGGACAGGGGAACAATCAGCCCCAGCATTTT. This codes for CASSQSGQGNNQPQHF.

This chain links TRBV7-6 with TRBJ2-7; a weak D match, TRBD2 (6 bases). The V gene lost 2 bases and the J gene lost 0 bases, with 23 bases spanning the gap. The CDR3 totals 19 residues. Germline V gene lookup returns CDR1 SGHVS and CDR2 FNYEAQ. The CDR3 nucleotides are TGTGCCAGCAGCTTATACCCCCTCGGGGGAGCGGGTAGCTCCTACGAGCAGTACTTC. It encodes CASSLYPLGGAGSSYEQYF. The full variable domain, in which reference TRBV7-6 and TRBJ2-7 provide the parts outside the CDR3, is GAGVSQSPRYKVTKRGQDVALRCDPISGHVSLYWYRQALGQGPEFLTYFNYEAQQDKSGLPNDRFSAERPEGSISTLTIQRTEQRDSAMYRCASSLYPLGGAGSSYEQYFGPGTRLTVT.

The chain is built from TRBV6-5 and TRBJ1-5, with TRBD1 matching over 8 bases. V shed 4 bases and J 5 bases; nucleotides not matched to a gene: 4. Per germline, CDR1 MNHEY and CDR2 SVGAGI. The CDR3 covers 14 residues. This CDR3 reads CASSWTGLDQPQHF. In DNA, the CDR3 is TGTGCCAGCAGTTGGACAGGGTTGGATCAGCCCCAGCATTTT.

The V gene is TRBV28, the J gene TRBJ1-5; 7 positions match TRBD1. Unmatched junction bases numbered 5, after V lost 8 bases and J lost 4 bases. This CDR3 spans 13 amino acids. Germline V gene sequence: CDR1 MDHEN, CDR2 SYDVKM. As DNA, the CDR3 is TGTGCCAGCGTCGGGACAGATAATCAGCCCCAGCATTTT. It yields the protein CASVGTDNQPQHF.